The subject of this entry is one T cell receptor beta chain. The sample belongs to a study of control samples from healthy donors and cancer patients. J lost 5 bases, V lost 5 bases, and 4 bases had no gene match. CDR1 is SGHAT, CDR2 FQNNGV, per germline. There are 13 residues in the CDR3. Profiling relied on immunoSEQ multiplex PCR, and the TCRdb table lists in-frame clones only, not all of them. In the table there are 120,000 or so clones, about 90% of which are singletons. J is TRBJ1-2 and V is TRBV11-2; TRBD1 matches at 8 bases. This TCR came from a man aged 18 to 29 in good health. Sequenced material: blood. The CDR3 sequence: CASSTTGGYGYTF. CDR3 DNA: TGTGCCAGCAGCACCACAGGGGGATATGGCTACACCTTC.